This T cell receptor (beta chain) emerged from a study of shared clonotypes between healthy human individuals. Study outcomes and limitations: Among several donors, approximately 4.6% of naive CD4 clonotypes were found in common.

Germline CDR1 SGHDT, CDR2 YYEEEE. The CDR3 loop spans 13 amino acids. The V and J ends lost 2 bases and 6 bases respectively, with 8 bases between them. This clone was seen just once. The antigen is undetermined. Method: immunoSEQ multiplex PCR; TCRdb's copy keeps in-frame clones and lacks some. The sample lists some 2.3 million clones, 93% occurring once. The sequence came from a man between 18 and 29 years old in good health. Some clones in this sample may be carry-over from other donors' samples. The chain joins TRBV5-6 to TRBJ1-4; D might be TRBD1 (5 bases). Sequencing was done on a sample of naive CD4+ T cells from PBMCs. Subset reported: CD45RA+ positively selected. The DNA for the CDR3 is TGTGCCAGCAGCTTAGGAGGGGATGAAAAACTGTTTTTT. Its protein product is CASSLGGDEKLFF.